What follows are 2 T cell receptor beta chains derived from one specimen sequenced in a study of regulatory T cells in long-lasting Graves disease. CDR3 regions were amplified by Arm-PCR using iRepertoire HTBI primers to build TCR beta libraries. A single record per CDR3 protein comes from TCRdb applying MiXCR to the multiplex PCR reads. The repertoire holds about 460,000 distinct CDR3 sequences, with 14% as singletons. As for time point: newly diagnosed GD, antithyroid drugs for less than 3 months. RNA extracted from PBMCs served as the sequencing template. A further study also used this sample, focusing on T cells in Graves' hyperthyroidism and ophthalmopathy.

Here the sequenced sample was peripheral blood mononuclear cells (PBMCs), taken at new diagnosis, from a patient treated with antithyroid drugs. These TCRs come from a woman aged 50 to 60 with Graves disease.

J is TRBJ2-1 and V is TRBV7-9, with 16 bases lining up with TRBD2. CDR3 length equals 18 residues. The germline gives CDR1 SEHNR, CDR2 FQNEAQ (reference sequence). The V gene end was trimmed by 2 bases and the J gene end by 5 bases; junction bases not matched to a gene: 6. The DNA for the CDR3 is TGTGCCAGCAGCTTAAGGGGGACTAGCGGGAGGGAGGACAATGAGCAGTTCTTC. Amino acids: CASSLRGTSGREDNEQFF. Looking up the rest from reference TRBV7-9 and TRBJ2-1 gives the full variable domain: DTGVSQNPRHKITKRGQNVTFRCDPISEHNRLYWYRQTLGQGPEFLTYFQNEAQLEKSRLLSDRFSAERPKGSFSTLEIQRTEQGDSAMYLCASSLRGTSGREDNEQFFGPGTRLTVL.

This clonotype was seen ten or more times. For the CDR3, the DNA is TGTGCCAGCAGTGATTTCGGGACAGGAGATCAGCCCCAGCATTTT. As protein: CASSDFGTGDQPQHF. This chain connects TRBV2 to TRBJ1-5, with TRBD1 matching over 8 bases. This CDR3 spans 15 amino acids. CDR1 and CDR2 (germline): SNHLY, FYNNEI. J gave up 5 bases and V 3 bases, and 6 bases lay outside the gene matches.